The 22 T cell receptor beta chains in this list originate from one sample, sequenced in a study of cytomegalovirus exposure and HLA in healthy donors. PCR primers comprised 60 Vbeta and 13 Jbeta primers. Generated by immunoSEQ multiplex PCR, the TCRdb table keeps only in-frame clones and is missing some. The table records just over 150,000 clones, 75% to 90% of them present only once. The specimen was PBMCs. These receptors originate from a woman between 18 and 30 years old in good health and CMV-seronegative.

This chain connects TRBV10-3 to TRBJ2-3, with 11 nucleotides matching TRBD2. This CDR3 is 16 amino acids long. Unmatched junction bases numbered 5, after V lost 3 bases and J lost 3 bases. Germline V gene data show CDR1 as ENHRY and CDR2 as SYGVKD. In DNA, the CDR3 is TGTGCCATCAGTGATTTTAGCGGGGGGGCGACAGATACGCAGTATTTT. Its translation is CAISDFSGGATDTQYF.

The DNA of the CDR3 is TGTGCCAGCACCGGACAGGGTTCGGGCACTGAAGCTTTCTTT. Translating gives CASTGQGSGTEAFF. This chain joins TRBV6-6 and TRBJ1-1; TRBD1 aligns across 8 bases. The trim removed 7 bases at V and 4 bases at J, leaving 8 bases unmatched. Germline CDR1 MNHNY, CDR2 SVGAGI (reference sequence). The CDR3 totals 14 residues.

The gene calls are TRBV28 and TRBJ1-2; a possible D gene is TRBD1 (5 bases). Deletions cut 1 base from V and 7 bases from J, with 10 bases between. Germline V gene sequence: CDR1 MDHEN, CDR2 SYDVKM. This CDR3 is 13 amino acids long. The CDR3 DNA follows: TGTGCCAGCAGTTTATCAGGGATAAGTGGCTACACCTTC. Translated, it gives CASSLSGISGYTF.

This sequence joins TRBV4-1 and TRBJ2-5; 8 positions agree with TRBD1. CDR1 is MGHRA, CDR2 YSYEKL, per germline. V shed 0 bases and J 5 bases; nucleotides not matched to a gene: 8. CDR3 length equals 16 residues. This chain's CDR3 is CASSQDGQGRGETQYF. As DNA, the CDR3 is TGCGCCAGCAGCCAAGACGGACAGGGTAGAGGGGAGACCCAGTACTTC.

For the CDR3, the DNA is TGTGCCAGCAGTGTCACAGGGGCCAACGTCCTGACTTTC. Translating gives CASSVTGANVLTF. The rearrangement uses TRBV25-1 and TRBJ2-6; D gene uncertain. Trimming left V 4 bases short and J 4 bases short, with 5 bases between. From germline, CDR1 is MGHDK and CDR2 SYGVNS. The CDR3 loop spans 13 amino acids.

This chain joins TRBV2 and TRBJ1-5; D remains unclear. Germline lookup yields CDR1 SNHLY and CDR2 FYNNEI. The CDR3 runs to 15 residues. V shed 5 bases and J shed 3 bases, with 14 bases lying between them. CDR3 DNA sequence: TGTGCCAGCAGTCCGGAGCGGGGAAACAATCAGCCCCAGCATTTT. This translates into CASSPERGNNQPQHF. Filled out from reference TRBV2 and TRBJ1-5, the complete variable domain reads EPEVTQTPSHQVTQMGQEVILRCVPISNHLYFYWYRQILGQKVEFLVSFYNNEISEKSEIFDDQFSVERPDGSNFTLKIRSTKLEDSAMYFCASSPERGNNQPQHFGDGTRLSIL.

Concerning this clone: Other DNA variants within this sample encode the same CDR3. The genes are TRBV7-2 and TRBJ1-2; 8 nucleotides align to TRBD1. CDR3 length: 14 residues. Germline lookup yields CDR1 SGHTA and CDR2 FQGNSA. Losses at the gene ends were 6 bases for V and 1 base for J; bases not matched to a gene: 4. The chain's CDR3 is CASSPGQGNYGYTF. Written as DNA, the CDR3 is TGTGCCAGCAGTCCTGGACAGGGTAACTATGGCTACACCTTC. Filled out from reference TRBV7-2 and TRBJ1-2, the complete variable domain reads GAGVSQSPSNKVTEKGKDVELRCDPISGHTALYWYRQSLGQGLEFLIYFQGNSAPDKSGLPSDRFSAERTGGSVSTLTIQRTQQEDSAVYLCASSPGQGNYGYTFGSGTRLTVV.

The CDR3 nucleotides are TGTGCCAGCAGTACAGCCTACGAGCAGTACTTC. It codes for CASSTAYEQYF. This rearrangement joins TRBV6-6 to TRBJ2-7, with D hard to call. Deletions cut 5 bases from V and 2 bases from J, with 4 bases between. The length of the CDR3 is 11 residues. Germline values: CDR1 MNHNY, CDR2 SVGAGI (reference sequence).

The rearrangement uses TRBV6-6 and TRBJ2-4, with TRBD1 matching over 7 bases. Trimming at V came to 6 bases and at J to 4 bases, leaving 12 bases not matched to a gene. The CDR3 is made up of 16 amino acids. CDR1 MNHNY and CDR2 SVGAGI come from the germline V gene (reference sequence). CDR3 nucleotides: TGTGCCAGCAGGGCCGCCTCGGACAGGCCAAAAAACATTCAGTACTTC. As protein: CASRAASDRPKNIQYF.

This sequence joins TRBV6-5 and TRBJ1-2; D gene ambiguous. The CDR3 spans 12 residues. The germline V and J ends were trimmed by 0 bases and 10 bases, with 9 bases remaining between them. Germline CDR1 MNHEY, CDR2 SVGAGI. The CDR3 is CASSYSGGSYTF. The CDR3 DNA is TGTGCCAGCAGTTACTCGGGAGGCTCCTACACCTTC.

CDR3: CASSLTVRGYYNEQFF. In DNA form, the CDR3 reads TGTGCCAGCAGTCTGACCGTAAGGGGCTATTACAATGAGCAGTTCTTC. J is TRBJ2-1 and V is TRBV27; tentative D call: TRBD1 (5 bases). V lost 5 bases, J lost 4 bases, and 18 bases lay in between. The CDR3 has 16 residues. Looked up from germline, CDR1 is MNHEY and CDR2 is SMNVEV (reference sequence).

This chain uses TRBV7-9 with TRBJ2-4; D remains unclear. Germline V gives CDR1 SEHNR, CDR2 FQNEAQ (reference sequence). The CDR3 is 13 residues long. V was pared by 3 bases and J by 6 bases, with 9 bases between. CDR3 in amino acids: CASSFVNLNIQYF. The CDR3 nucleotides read TGTGCCAGCAGCTTCGTCAACTTAAACATTCAGTACTTC.

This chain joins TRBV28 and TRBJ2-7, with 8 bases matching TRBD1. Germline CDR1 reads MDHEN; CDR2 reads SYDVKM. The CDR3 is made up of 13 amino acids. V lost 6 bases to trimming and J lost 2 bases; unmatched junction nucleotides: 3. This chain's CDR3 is CASRTGAPYEQYF. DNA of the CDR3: TGTGCCAGCAGGACAGGGGCCCCCTACGAGCAGTACTTC.

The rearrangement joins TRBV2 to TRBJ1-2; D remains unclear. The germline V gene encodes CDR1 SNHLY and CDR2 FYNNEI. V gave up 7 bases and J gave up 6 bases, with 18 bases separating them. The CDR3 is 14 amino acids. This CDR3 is CASKMSLVGDGYTF. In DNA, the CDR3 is TGTGCCAGCAAGATGTCACTAGTGGGAGATGGCTACACCTTC.

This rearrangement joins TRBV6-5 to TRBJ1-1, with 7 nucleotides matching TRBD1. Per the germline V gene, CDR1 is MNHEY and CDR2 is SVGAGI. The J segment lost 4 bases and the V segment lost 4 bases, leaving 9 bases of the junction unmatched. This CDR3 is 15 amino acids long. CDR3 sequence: CASSLETGLSTEAFF. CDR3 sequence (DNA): TGTGCCAGCAGTTTAGAGACAGGGCTGAGCACTGAAGCTTTCTTT.

CDR3 DNA sequence: TGCGCCAGCACCCAAGGAGCGGGCGGGAATGAGCAGTTCTTC. Residues: CASTQGAGGNEQFF. This chain joins TRBV5-1 and TRBJ2-1; D is possibly TRBD2 (6 bases). V lost 6 bases and J 7 bases, leaving 17 bases between the germline ends. The CDR3 has 14 residues. From germline, CDR1 is SGHRS and CDR2 YFSETQ. Drawing the rest from reference TRBV5-1 and TRBJ2-1, the complete variable domain is KAGVTQTPRYLIKTRGQQVTLSCSPISGHRSVSWYQQTPGQGLQFLFEYFSETQRNKGNFPGRFSGRQFSNSRSEMNVSTLELGDSALYLCASTQGAGGNEQFFGPGTRLTVL.

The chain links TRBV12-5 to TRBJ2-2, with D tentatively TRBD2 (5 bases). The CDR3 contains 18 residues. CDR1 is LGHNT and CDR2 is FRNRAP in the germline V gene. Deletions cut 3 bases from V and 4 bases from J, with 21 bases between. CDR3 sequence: CASGLTPDFPRGTGELFF. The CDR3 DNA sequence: TGTGCTAGTGGTTTAACCCCGGACTTCCCCCGCGGCACCGGGGAGCTGTTTTTT.

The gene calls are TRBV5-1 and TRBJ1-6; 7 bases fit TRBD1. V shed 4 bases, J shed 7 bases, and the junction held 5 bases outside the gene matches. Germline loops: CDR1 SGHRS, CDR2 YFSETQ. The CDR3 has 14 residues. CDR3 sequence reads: CASSPGQPNSPLHF. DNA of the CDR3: TGCGCCAGCAGCCCGGGACAGCCGAATTCACCCCTCCACTTT.

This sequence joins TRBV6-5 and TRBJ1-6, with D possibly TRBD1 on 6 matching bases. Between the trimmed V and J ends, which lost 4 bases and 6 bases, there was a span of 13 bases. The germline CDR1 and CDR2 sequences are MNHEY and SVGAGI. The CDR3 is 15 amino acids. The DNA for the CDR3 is TGTGCCAGCAGTTTGGGATGGGGGCCTAATTCACCCCTCCACTTT. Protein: CASSLGWGPNSPLHF.

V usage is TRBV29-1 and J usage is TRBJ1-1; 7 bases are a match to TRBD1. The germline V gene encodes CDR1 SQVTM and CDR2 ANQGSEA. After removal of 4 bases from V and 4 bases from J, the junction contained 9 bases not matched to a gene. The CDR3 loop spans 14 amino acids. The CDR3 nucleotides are TGCAGCGTTGGGCAGGGGGGAAGAGGCACTGAAGCTTTCTTT. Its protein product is CSVGQGGRGTEAFF.

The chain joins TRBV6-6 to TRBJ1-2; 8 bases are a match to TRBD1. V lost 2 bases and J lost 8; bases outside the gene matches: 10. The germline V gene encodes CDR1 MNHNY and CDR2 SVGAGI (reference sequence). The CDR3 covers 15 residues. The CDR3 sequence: CASSYGSGQGGGYTF. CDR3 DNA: TGTGCCAGCAGTTACGGTTCTGGACAGGGAGGCGGCTACACCTTC.

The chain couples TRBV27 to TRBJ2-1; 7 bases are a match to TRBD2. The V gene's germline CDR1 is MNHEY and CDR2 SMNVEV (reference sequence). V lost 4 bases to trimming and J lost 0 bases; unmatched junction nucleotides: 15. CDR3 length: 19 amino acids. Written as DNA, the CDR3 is TGTGCCAGCAGTTCCAGCCCCGCAATAGCGGGTCGCTCCTACAATGAGCAGTTCTTC. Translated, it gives CASSSSPAIAGRSYNEQFF.